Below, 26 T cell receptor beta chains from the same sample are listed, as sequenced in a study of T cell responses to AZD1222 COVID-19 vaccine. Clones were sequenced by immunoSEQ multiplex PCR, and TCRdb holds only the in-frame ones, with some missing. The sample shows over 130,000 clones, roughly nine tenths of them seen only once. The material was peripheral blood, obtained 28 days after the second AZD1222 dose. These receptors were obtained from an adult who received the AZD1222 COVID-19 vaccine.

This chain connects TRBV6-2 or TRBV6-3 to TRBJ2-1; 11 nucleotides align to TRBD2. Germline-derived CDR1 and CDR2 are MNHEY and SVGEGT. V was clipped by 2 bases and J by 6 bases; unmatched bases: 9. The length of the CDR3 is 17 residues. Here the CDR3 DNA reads TGTGCCAGCAGTTACCTCCTTACTAGCGGGAGAATCAATGAGCAGTTCTTC. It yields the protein CASSYLLTSGRINEQFF.

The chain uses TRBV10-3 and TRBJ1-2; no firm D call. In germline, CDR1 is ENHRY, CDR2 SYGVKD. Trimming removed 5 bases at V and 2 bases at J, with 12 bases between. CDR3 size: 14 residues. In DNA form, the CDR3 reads TGTGCCATCAGTAAAAACCAGGAAAACTATGGCTACACCTTC. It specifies CAISKNQENYGYTF.

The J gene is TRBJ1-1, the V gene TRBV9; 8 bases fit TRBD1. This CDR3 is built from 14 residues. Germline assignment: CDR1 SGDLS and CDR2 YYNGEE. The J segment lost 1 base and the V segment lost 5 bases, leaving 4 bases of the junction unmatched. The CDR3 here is CASRGTGPNTEAFF. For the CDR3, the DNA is TGTGCCAGCAGGGGGACAGGACCGAACACTGAAGCTTTCTTT.

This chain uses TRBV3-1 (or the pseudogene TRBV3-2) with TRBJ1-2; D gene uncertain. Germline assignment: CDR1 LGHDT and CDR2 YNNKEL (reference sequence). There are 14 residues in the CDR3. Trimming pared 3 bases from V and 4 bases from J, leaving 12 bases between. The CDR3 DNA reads TGTGCCAGCAGCCAGGAAGGACGGGCCTATGGCTACACCTTC. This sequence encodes CASSQEGRAYGYTF.

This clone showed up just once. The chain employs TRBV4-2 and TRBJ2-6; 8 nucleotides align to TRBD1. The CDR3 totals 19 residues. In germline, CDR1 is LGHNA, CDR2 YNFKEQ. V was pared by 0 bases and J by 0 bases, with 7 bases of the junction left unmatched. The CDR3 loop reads CASSQEDSRGHSGANVLTF. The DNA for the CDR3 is TGTGCCAGCAGCCAAGAGGACTCCAGGGGGCACTCTGGGGCCAACGTCCTGACTTTC.

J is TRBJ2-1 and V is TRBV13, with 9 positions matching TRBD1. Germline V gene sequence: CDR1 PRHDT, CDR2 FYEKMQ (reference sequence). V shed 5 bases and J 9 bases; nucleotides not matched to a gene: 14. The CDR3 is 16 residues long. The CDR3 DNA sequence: TGTGCCAGCAGCCCCTCCCCGGGACAGGGTAGGGTTGAGCAGTTCTTC. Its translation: CASSPSPGQGRVEQFF. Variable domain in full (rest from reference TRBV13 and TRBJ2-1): AAGVIQSPRHLIKEKRETATLKCYPIPRHDTVYWYQQGPGQDPQFLISFYEKMQSDKGSIPDRFSAQQFSDYHSELNMSSLELGDSALYFCASSPSPGQGRVEQFFGPGTRLTVL.

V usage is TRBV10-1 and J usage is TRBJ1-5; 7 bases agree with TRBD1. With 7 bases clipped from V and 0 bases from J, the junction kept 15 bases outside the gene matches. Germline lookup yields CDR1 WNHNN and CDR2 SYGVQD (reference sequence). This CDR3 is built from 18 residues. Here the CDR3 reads CASKCAWDRKNSNQPQHF. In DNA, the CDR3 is TGCGCCAGCAAGTGTGCTTGGGACAGAAAAAATAGCAATCAGCCCCAGCATTTT.

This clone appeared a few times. CDR3 loop: CASSLMGGTTEAFF. In DNA form, the CDR3 reads TGTGCCAGCAGTTTAATGGGGGGGACCACTGAAGCTTTCTTT. V is TRBV28 and J is TRBJ1-1, with D maybe TRBD1 (5 bases). The V and J ends lost 2 bases and 4 bases respectively, with 11 bases between them. This CDR3 is 14 amino acids long. Germline loops: CDR1 MDHEN, CDR2 SYDVKM.

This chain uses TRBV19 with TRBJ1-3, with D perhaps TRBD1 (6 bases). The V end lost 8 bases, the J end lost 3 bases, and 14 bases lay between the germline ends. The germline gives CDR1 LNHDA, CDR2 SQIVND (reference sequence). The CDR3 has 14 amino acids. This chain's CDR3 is CASSSQGSGNTIYF. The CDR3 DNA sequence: TGTGCCAGTTCCTCACAGGGTAGTGGAAACACCATATATTTT. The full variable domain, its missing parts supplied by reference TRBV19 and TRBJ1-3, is DGGITQSPKYLFRKEGQNVTLSCEQNLNHDAMYWYRQDPGQGLRLIYYSQIVNDFQKGDIAEGYSVSREKKESFPLTVTSAQKNPTAFYLCASSSQGSGNTIYFGEGSWLTVV.

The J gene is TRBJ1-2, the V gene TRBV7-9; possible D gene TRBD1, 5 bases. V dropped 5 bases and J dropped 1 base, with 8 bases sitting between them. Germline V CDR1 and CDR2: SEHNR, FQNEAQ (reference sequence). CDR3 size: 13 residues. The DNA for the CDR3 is TGTGCCAGCAGCCAAGACAGTAACTATGGCTACACCTTC. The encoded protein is CASSQDSNYGYTF. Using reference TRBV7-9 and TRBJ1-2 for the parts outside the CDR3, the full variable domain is DTGVSQNPRHKITKRGQNVTFRCDPISEHNRLYWYRQTLGQGPEFLTYFQNEAQLEKSRLLSDRFSAERPKGSFSTLEIQRTEQGDSAMYLCASSQDSNYGYTFGSGTRLTVV.

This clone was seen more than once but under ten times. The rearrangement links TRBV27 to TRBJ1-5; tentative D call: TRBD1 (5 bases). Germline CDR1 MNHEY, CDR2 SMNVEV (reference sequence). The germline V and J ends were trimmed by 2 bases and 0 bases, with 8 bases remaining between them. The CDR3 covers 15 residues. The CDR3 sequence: CASSLRQGSNQPQHF. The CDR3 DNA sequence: TGTGCCAGCAGTTTAAGGCAGGGTAGCAATCAGCCCCAGCATTTT.

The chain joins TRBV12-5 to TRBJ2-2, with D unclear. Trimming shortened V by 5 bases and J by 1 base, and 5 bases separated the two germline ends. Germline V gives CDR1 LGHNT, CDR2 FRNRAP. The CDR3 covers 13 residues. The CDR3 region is CASGDWNTGELFF. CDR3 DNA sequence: TGTGCTAGTGGTGACTGGAACACCGGGGAGCTGTTTTTT.

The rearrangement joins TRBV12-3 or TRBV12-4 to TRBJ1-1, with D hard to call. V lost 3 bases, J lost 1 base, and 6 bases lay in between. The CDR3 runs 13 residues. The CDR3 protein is CASSFAGNTEAFF. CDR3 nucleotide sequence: TGTGCCAGCAGTTTCGCAGGGAACACTGAAGCTTTCTTT.

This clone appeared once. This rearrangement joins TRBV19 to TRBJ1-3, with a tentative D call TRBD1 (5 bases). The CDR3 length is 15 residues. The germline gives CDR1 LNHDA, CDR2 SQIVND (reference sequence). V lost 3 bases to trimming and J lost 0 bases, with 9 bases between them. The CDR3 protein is CASSIGQPSGNTIYF. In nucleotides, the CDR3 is TGTGCCAGTAGTATCGGACAACCCTCTGGAAACACCATATATTTT.

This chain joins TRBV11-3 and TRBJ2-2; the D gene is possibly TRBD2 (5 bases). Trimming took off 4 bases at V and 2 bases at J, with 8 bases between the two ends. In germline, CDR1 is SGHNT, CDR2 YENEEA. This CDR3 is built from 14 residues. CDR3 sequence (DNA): TGTGCCAGCAGCTCGGGAACAAACACCGGGGAGCTGTTTTTT. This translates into CASSSGTNTGELFF. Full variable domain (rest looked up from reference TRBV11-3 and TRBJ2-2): EAGVVQSPRYKIIEKKQPVAFWCNPISGHNTLYWYLQNLGQGPELLIRYENEEAVDDSQLPKDRFSAERLKGVDSTLKIQPAELGDSAVYLCASSSGTNTGELFFGEGSRLTVL.

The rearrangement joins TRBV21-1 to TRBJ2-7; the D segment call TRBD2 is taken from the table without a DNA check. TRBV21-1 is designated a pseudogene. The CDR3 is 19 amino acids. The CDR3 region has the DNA TGTGCCAGCAGCCCCAGGGGACTAGCGGGAGCGAACTACGCATACGAGCAGTACTTC. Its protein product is CASSPRGLAGANYAYEQYF.

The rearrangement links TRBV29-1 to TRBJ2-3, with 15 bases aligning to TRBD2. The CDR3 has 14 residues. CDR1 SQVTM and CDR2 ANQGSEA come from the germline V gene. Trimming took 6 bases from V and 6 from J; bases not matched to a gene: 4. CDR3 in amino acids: CSVLGLAGGDTQYF. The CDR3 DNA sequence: TGCAGCGTCCTAGGACTAGCGGGAGGGGATACGCAGTATTTT.

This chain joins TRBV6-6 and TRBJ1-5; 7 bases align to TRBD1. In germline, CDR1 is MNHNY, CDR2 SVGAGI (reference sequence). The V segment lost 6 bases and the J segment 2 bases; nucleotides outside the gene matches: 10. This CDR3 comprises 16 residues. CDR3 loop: CASRSHEGAGNQPQHF. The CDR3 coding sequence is TGTGCCAGCAGATCCCACGAGGGGGCGGGCAATCAGCCCCAGCATTTT.

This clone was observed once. The CDR3 DNA reads TGTGCCAGCAGTCCACGAGGGTTGAACACTGAAGCTTTCTTT. It is translated as CASSPRGLNTEAFF. The chain employs TRBV2 and TRBJ1-1; no clear D. The CDR3 is 14 residues long. With 5 bases removed from V and 0 bases from J, the gap between germline ends came to 10 bases. Germline V lookup: CDR1 SNHLY, CDR2 FYNNEI.

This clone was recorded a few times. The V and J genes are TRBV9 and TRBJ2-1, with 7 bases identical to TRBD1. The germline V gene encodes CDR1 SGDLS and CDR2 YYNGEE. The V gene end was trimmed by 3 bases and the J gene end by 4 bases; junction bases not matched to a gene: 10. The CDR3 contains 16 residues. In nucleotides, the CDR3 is TGTGCCAGCAGCGCCCCAACAGGGGAAAGTTACAATGAGCAGTTCTTC. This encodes CASSAPTGESYNEQFF.

DNA of the CDR3: TGTGCCAGCAGCTTCTTCCGGGGGCAGATCTACAATGAGCAGTTCTTC. Amino acids: CASSFFRGQIYNEQFF. This chain joins TRBV7-9 and TRBJ2-1; perhaps D is TRBD1 or TRBD2 (6 bases each). The CDR3 is 16 residues long. Trimming pared 3 bases from V and 3 bases from J, leaving 15 bases between. Germline V CDR1 and CDR2: SEHNR, FQNEAQ (reference sequence).

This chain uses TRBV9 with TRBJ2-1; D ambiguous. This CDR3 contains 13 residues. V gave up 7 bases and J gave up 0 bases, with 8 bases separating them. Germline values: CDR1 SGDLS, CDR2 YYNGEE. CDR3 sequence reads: CASGLGSYNEQFF. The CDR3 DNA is TGTGCCAGCGGGTTAGGCTCCTACAATGAGCAGTTCTTC.

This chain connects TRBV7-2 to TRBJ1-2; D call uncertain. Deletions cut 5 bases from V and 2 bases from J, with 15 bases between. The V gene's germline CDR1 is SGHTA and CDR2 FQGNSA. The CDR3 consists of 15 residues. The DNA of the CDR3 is TGTGCCAGCAGCCGTGGTACCCCGAGGAACTATGGCTACACCTTC. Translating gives CASSRGTPRNYGYTF.

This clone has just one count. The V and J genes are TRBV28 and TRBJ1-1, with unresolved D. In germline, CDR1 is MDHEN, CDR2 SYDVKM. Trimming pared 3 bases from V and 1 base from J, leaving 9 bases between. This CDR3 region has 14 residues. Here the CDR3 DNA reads TGTGCCAGCAGTTTGTCCGGAGGGAACACTGAAGCTTTCTTT. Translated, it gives CASSLSGGNTEAFF. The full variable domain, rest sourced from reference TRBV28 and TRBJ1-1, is DVKVTQSSRYLVKRTGEKVFLECVQDMDHENMFWYRQDPGLGLRLIYFSYDVKMKEKGDIPEGYSVSREKKERFSLILESASTNQTSMYLCASSLSGGNTEAFFGQGTRLTVV.

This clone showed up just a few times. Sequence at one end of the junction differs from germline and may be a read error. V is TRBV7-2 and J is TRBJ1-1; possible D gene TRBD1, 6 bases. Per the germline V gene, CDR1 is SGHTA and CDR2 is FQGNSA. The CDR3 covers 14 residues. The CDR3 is CASTLDRMNTEAFF. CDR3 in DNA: TGTGCCAGCACCTTAGACAGGATGAACACTGAAGCTTTCTTT.

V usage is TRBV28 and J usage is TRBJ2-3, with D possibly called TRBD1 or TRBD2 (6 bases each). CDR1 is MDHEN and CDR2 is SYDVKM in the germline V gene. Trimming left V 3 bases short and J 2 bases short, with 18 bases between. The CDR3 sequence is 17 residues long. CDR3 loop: CASSFVRGVGHTDTQYF. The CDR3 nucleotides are TGTGCCAGCAGTTTCGTTAGGGGGGTTGGCCACACAGATACGCAGTATTTT.